The T cell receptor beta chain described here comes from a study of CD8+ T cells in alopecia areata. General study results and limits: Patients shared TCRs less clearly than mice did, possibly for HLA-related reasons. Relative to normal scalp, lesional scalp, especially alopecia totalis/universalis, showed higher clonality.

Details on this clone: Its matching antigen is unknown.

Extracted RNA was reverse transcribed into cDNA, the sequencing template. Clones were sequenced by immunoSEQ multiplex PCR, and TCRdb holds only the in-frame ones, with some missing. The data contain fewer than 90,000 clones, about 53% of them singletons. Germline V gene lookup returns CDR1 WSHSY and CDR2 SAAADI. This CDR3 has 13 amino acids. Trimming shortened V by 8 bases and J by 5 bases, and 15 bases separated the two germline ends. From alopecia areata patients, lesional scalp punch biopsies and peripheral blood were collected. The sorting of PBMCs gave CD4+ and CD8+ T cells. Sequenced: NKG2D-high CD8+ T cells sorted from blood. The clonotype was recovered from a human donor with alopecia areata. This rearrangement joins TRBV10-2 to TRBJ2-5; tentatively, D is TRBD1 (8 bases). The DNA for the CDR3 is TGCGCCAGCCGAGACAGGGGAGGGGAGACCCAGTACTTC. Translating gives CASRDRGGETQYF.